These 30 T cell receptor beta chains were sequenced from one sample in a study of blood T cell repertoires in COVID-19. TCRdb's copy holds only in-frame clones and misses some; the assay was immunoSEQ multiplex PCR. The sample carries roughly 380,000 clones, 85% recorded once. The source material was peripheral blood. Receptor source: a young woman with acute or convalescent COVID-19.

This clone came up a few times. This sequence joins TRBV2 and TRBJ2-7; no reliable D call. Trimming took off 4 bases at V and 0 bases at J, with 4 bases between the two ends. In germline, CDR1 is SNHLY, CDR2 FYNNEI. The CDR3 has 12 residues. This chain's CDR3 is CASSGHSYEQYF. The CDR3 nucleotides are TGTGCCAGCAGTGGACACTCCTACGAGCAGTACTTC. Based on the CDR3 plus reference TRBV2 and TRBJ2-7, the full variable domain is EPEVTQTPSHQVTQMGQEVILRCVPISNHLYFYWYRQILGQKVEFLVSFYNNEISEKSEIFDDQFSVERPDGSNFTLKIRSTKLEDSAMYFCASSGHSYEQYFGPGTRLTVT.

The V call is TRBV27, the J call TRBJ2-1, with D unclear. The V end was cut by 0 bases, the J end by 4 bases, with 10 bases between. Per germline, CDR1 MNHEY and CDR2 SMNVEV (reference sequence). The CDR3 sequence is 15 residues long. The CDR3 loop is CASSLSDKTYNEQFF. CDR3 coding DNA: TGTGCCAGCAGTTTATCCGACAAAACATACAATGAGCAGTTCTTC.

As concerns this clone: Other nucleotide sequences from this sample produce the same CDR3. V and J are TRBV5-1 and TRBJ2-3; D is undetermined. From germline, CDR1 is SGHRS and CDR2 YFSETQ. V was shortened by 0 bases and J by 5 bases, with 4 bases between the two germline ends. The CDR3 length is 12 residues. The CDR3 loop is CASSLAGDTQYF. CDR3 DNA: TGCGCCAGCAGCTTGGCCGGAGATACGCAGTATTTT.

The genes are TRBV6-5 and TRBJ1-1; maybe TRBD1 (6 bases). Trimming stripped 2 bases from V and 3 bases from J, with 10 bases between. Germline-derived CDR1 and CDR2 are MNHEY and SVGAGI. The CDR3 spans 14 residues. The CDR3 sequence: CASSYGTPYTEAFF. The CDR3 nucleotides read TGTGCCAGCAGTTACGGGACACCCTACACTGAAGCTTTCTTT.

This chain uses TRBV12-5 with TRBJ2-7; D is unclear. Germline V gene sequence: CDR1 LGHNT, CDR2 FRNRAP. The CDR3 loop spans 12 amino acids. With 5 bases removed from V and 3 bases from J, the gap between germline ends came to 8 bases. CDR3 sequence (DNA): TGTGCTAGTGGTCTGTCAGGCTACGAGCAGTACTTC. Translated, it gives CASGLSGYEQYF.

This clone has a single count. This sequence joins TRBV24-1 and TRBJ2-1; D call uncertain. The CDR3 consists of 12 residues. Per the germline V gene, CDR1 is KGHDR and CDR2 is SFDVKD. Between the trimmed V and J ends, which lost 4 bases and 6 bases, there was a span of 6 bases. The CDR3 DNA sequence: TGTGCCACCAGTGACCAACTCAATGAGCAGTTCTTC. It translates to CATSDQLNEQFF.

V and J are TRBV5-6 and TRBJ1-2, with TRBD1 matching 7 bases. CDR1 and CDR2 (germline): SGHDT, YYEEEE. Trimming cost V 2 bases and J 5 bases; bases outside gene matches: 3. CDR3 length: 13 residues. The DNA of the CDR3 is TGTGCCAGCAGCTTTGGACAGGTGTATGGCTACACCTTC. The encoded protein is CASSFGQVYGYTF. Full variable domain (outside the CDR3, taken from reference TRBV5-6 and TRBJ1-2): DAGVTQSPTHLIKTRGQQVTLRCSPKSGHDTVSWYQQALGQGPQFIFQYYEEEERQRGNFPDRFSGHQFPNYSSELNVNALLLGDSALYLCASSFGQVYGYTFGSGTRLTVV.

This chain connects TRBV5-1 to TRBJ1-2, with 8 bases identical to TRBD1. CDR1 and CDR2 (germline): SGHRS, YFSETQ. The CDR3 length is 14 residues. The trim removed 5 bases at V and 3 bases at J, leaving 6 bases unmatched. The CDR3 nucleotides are TGCGCCAGCAGACCCCGGACAGGGTACTATGGCTACACCTTC. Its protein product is CASRPRTGYYGYTF.

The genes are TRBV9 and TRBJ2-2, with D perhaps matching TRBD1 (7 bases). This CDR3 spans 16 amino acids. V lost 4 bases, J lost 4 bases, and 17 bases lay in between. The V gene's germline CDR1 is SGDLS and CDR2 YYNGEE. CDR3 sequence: CASSPTRTGGTGELFF. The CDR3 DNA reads TGTGCCAGCAGCCCGACTAGGACAGGCGGCACCGGGGAGCTGTTTTTT.

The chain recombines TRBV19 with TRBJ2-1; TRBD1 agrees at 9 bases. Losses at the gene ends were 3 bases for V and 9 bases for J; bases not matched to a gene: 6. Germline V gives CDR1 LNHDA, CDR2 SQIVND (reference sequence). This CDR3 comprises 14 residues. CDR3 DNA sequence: TGTGCCAGTAGTATGACAGGGGGGGCGGCTGAGCAGTTCTTC. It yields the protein CASSMTGGAAEQFF.

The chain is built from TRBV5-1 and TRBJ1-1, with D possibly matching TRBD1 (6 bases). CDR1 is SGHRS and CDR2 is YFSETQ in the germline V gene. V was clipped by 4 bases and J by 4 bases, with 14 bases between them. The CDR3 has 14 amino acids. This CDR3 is CASSPSLGGTEAFF. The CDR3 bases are TGCGCCAGCAGCCCCTCTTTAGGGGGCACTGAAGCTTTCTTT.

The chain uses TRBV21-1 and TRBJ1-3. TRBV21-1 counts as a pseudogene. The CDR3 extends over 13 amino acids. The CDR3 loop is CASSAHSTDTIYF. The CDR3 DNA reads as TGTGCCAGCAGCGCCCATAGTACCGACACCATATATTTT.

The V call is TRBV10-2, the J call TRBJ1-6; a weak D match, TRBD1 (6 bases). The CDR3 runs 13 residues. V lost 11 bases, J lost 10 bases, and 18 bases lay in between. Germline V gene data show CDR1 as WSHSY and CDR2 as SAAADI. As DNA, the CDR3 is TGCGCCGCCCTTACAGGGAACGAATCACCCCTCCACTTT. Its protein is CAALTGNESPLHF.

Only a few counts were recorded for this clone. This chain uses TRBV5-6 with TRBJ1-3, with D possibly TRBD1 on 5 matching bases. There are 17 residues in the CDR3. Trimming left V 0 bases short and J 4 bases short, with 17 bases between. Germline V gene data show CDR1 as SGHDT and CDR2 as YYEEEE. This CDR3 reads CASSLEYRDSIGNTIYF. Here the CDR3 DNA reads TGTGCCAGCAGCTTGGAATACCGGGACTCTATAGGAAACACCATATATTTT.

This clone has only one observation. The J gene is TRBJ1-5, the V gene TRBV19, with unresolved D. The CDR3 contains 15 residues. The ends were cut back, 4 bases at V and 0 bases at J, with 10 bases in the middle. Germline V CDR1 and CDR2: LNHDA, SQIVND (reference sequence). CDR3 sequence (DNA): TGTGCCAGTAGTAGAGGGAAATATAGCAATCAGCCCCAGCATTTT. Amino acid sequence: CASSRGKYSNQPQHF.

CDR3 sequence: CASSMESSRYYEQYF. The CDR3 DNA sequence: TGTGCCAGTAGTATGGAATCTAGCCGGTACTACGAGCAGTACTTC. V usage is TRBV19 and J usage is TRBJ2-7, with a weak D call TRBD2 (5 bases). Between the trimmed V and J ends, which lost 3 bases and 3 bases, there was a span of 15 bases. Germline loops: CDR1 LNHDA, CDR2 SQIVND (reference sequence). This CDR3 has 15 residues.

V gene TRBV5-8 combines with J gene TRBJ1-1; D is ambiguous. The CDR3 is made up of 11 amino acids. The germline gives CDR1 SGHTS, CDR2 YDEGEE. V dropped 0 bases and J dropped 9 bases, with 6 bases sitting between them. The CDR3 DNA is TGTGCCAGCAGCTTGGCCTCTCAAGCTTTCTTT. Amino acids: CASSLASQAFF.

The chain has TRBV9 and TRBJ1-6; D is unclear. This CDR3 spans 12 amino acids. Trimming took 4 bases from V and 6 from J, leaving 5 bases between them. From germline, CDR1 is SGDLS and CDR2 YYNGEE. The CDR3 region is CASSSSNSPLHF. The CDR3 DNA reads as TGTGCCAGCAGCTCGTCTAATTCACCCCTCCACTTT.

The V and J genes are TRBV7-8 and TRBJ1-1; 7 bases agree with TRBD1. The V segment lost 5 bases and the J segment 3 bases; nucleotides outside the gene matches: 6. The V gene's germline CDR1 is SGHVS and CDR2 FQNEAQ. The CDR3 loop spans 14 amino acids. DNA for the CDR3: TGTGCCAGCAGCCAAACAGGGGATGACACTGAAGCTTTCTTT. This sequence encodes CASSQTGDDTEAFF.

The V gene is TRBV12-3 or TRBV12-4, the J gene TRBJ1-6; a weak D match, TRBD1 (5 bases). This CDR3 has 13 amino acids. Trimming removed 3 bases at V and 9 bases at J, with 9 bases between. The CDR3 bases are TGTGCCAGCAGTTTTGGGGCTGGTTCACCCCTCCACTTT. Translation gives CASSFGAGSPLHF.

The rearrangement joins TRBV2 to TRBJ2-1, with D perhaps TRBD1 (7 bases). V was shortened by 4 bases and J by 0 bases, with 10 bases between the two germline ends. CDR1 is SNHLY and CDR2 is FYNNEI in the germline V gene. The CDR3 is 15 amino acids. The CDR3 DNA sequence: TGTGCCAGCAGTGGACAGGGAGGCTCCTACAATGAGCAGTTCTTC. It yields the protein CASSGQGGSYNEQFF.

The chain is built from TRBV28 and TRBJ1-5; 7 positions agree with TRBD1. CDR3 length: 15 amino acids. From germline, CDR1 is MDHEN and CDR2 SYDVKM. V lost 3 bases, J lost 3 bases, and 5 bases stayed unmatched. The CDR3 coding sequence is TGTGCCAGCAGTTTCTCAGGGGGTCCCAATCAGCCCCAGCATTTT. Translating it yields CASSFSGGPNQPQHF.

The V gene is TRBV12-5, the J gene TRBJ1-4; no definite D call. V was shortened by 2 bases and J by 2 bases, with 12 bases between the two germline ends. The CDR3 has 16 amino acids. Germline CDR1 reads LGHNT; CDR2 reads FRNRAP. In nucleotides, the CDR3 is TGTGCTAGTGGTTTGATAATACAGAATACTAATGAAAAACTGTTTTTT. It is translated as CASGLIIQNTNEKLFF.

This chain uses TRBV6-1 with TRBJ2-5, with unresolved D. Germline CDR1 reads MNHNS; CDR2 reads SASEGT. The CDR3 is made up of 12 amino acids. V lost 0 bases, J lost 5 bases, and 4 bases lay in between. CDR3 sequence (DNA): TGTGCCAGCAGTGAAGCCGGGGAGACCCAGTACTTC. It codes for CASSEAGETQYF.

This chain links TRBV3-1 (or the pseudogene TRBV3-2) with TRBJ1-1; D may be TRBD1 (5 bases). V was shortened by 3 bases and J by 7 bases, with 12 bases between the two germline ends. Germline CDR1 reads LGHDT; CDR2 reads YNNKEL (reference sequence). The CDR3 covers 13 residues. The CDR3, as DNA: TGTGCCAGCAGCCAGGGGGGATTAGGTGAAGCTTTCTTT. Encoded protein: CASSQGGLGEAFF.

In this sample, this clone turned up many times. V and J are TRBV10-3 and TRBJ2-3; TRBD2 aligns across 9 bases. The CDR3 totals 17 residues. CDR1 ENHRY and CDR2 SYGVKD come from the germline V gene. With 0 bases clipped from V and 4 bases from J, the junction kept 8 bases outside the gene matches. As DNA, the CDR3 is TGTGCCATCAGTGAGTCAGGGCGGGGGGGCCAACCAGATACGCAGTATTTT. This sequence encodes CAISESGRGGQPDTQYF.

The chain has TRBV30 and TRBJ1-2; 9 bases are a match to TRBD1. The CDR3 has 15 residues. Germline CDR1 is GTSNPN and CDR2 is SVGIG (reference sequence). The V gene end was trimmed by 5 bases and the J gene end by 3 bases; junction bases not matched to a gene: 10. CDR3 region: CAWLDPGQGYYGYTF. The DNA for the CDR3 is TGTGCCTGGTTAGACCCGGGACAGGGCTACTATGGCTACACCTTC.

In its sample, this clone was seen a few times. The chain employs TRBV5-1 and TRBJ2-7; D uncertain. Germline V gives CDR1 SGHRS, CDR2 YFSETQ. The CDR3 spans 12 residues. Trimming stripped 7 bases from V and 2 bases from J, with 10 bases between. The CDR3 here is CASRETTYEQYF. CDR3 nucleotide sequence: TGCGCCAGCCGCGAAACCACCTACGAGCAGTACTTC.

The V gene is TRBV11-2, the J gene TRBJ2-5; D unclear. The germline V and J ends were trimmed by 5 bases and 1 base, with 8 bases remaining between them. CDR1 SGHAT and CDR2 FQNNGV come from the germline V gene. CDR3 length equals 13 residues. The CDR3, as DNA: TGTGCCAGCAGCCGACACCCCCAAGAGACCCAGTACTTC. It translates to CASSRHPQETQYF.

CDR3 in amino acids: CASSQRQGEGGYTF. As DNA, the CDR3 is TGTGCCAGCAGCCAACGGCAGGGGGAAGGTGGCTACACCTTC. V gene TRBV3-1 (or the pseudogene TRBV3-2) combines with J gene TRBJ1-2; TRBD1 matches at 7 bases. CDR1 LGHDT and CDR2 YNNKEL come from the germline V gene (reference sequence). This CDR3 spans 14 amino acids. J was trimmed by 7 bases and V by 2 bases; bases with no gene match: 7.